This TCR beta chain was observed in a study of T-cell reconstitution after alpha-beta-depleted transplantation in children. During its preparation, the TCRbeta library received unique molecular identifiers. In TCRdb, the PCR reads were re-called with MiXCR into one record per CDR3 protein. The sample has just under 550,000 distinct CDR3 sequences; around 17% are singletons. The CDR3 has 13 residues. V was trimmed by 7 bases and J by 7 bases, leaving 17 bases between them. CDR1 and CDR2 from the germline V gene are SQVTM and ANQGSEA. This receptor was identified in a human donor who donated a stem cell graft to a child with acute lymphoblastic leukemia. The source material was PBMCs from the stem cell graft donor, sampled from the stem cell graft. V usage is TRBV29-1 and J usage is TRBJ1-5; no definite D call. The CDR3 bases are TGCAGCGCCCCGTACCCAGGCGTCCAGCCCCAGCATTTT. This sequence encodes CSAPYPGVQPQHF.